This TCR beta chain was documented in a study of blood T cell repertoires in COVID-19. Study overall: PBMCs, B-cell-depleted T cells, or T cells provided the cDNA or gDNA that made up the material.

As originally analysed: Estimation of nucleated cell counts relied on the amplification of reference gene primers. Using immunoSEQ multiplex PCR, the repertoire was profiled, and TCRdb retains in-frame clones only, with some absent. V, J and clone size derive from that table, while D and trimming were established from the DNA sequence. The sample yields about 36,000 clones, about nine tenths seen once. V lost 3 bases to trimming and J lost 0 bases; unmatched junction nucleotides: 9. Looked up from germline, CDR1 is LGHNA and CDR2 is YSLEER. There are 19 residues in the CDR3. The sequencing input was peripheral blood. The TCR sequence derives from a man between 65 and 85 years old with acute or convalescent COVID-19. This chain joins TRBV4-3 and TRBJ2-4, with 12 bases lining up with TRBD2. CDR3 amino acids: CASSQAGTSGPLAKNIQYF. CDR3 nucleotide sequence: TGCGCCAGCAGCCAGGCCGGGACTAGCGGGCCCCTAGCCAAAAACATTCAGTACTTC.